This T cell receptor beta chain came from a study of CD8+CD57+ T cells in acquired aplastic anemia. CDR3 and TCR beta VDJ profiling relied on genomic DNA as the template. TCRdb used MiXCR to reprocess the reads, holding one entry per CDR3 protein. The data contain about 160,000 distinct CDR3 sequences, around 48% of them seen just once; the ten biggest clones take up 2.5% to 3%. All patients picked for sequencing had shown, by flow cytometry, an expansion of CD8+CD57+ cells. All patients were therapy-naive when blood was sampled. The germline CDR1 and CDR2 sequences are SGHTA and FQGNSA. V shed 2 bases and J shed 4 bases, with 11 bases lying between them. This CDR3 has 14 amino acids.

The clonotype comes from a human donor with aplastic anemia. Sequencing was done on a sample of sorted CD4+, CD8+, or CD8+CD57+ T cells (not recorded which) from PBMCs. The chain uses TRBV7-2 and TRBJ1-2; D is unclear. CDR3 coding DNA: TGTGCCAGCAGCTTAAATCTGGGATTCTATGGCTACACCTTC. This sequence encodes CASSLNLGFYGYTF.